The 14 T cell receptor beta chains below all came from one sample that was sequenced in a study of identical twins. TCRdb fed the 5' RACE reads into MiXCR, producing one record per CDR3 protein. The sample includes 690,000 or so distinct CDR3 sequences, under 9% seen only once; the top ten take around 0.95%. This sample also belongs to another study, concerning yellow fever vaccine responses in identical twins.

Sequencing was carried out using PBMCs. These receptor sequences come from a woman younger than 35 in good health.

The table lists this clonotype with a few counts. This chain joins TRBV6-2 or TRBV6-3 and TRBJ2-5; D ambiguous. Germline-derived CDR1 and CDR2 are MNHEY and SVGEGT. This CDR3 comprises 14 residues. Trimming stripped 5 bases from V and 1 base from J, with 11 bases between. CDR3 in DNA: TGTGCCAGCAGTCGACTTGATAGCCAAGAGACCCAGTACTTC. Its translation is CASSRLDSQETQYF.

This clonotype occurred a few times. This chain links TRBV10-3 with TRBJ2-7, with 12 bases identical to TRBD2. The J segment lost 0 bases and the V segment lost 4 bases, leaving 13 bases of the junction unmatched. The CDR3 contains 19 residues. Germline lookup yields CDR1 ENHRY and CDR2 SYGVKD. The CDR3 protein is CAISGLTSGSTGSSYEQYF. CDR3 in DNA: TGTGCCATCAGTGGCTTGACTAGCGGGAGTACGGGAAGCTCCTACGAGCAGTACTTC.

This clonotype was counted only a few times. The chain links TRBV5-1 to TRBJ1-4; D is perhaps TRBD1 (5 bases). With 5 bases removed from V and 0 bases from J, the gap between germline ends came to 8 bases. The CDR3 is 14 residues long. CDR1 is SGHRS and CDR2 is YFSETQ in the germline V gene. The CDR3, as DNA: TGCGCCAGCAGGACAGAGACAACTAATGAAAAACTGTTTTTT. Protein: CASRTETTNEKLFF. The full variable domain, rest sourced from reference TRBV5-1 and TRBJ1-4, is KAGVTQTPRYLIKTRGQQVTLSCSPISGHRSVSWYQQTPGQGLQFLFEYFSETQRNKGNFPGRFSGRQFSNSRSEMNVSTLELGDSALYLCASRTETTNEKLFFGSGTQLSVL.

The J gene is TRBJ2-7, the V gene TRBV20-1, with TRBD2 identical over 11 bases. V was clipped by 3 bases and J by 2 bases; unmatched bases: 12. The CDR3 extends over 17 amino acids. Germline values: CDR1 DFQATT, CDR2 SNEGSKA (reference sequence). Here the CDR3 reads CSASTILTSGNTYEQYF. CDR3 nucleotides: TGCAGTGCTAGCACTATACTGACTAGCGGGAATACCTACGAGCAGTACTTC.

This clonotype was found many times. This sequence joins TRBV12-3 or TRBV12-4 and TRBJ2-3; 7 bases match TRBD2. The V segment lost 3 bases and the J segment 11 bases; nucleotides outside the gene matches: 5. CDR3 length: 12 amino acids. CDR3 sequence reads: CASSFGLVEQYF. CDR3 in DNA: TGTGCCAGCAGTTTCGGACTAGTTGAGCAGTATTTT.

This clonotype was counted only a few times. The rearrangement uses TRBV7-4 and TRBJ2-3; D call uncertain. The germline CDR1 and CDR2 sequences are SGHVT and SQSDAQ. The ends were cut back, 7 bases at V and 6 bases at J, with 11 bases in the middle. The CDR3 runs 12 residues. The chain's CDR3 is CASNLLRDTQYF. For the CDR3, the DNA is TGTGCCAGCAACCTATTGAGGGATACGCAGTATTTT.

V is TRBV7-9 and J is TRBJ1-2; 11 nucleotides match TRBD1. The CDR3 spans 16 residues. V shed 3 bases, J shed 3 bases, and the junction held 6 bases outside the gene matches. Germline CDR1 SEHNR, CDR2 FQNEAQ (reference sequence). CDR3 nucleotides: TGTGCCAGCAGCTTCGCCCTGGACAGGGGGCACTATGGCTACACCTTC. Translating gives CASSFALDRGHYGYTF.

The sample holds many counts of this clonotype. The chain couples TRBV7-2 to TRBJ1-5; possible D gene TRBD1, 6 bases. V lost 5 bases, J lost 2 bases, and 13 bases lay in between. Germline CDR1 and CDR2: SGHTA and FQGNSA. The CDR3 contains 15 residues. CDR3 sequence (DNA): TGTGCCAGCAGCCCTGGGGACACCCGCAATCAGCCCCAGCATTTT. It encodes CASSPGDTRNQPQHF.

The chain uses TRBV18 and TRBJ2-1; 14 bases agree with TRBD2. V lost 3 bases and J lost 10; bases outside the gene matches: 11. CDR3 length: 17 residues. Germline assignment: CDR1 KGHSH and CDR2 LQKENI. In nucleotides, the CDR3 is TGTGCCAGCTCACCCCGTTGGACTAGCGGGGGGCCTCGGGAGCAGTTCTTC. It translates to CASSPRWTSGGPREQFF.

In its sample, this clonotype was seen many times. This rearrangement joins TRBV29-1 to TRBJ2-1, with 7 positions matching TRBD2. In germline, CDR1 is SQVTM, CDR2 ANQGSEA. Unmatched junction bases numbered 9, after V lost 8 bases and J lost 5 bases. The length of the CDR3 is 13 residues. CDR3 sequence reads: CSPHGGDNNEQFF. The CDR3 DNA follows: TGCAGCCCGCATGGGGGGGATAACAATGAGCAGTTCTTC.

This clonotype was recorded a few times. V is TRBV4-1 and J is TRBJ2-7; maybe TRBD1 (5 bases). Germline V gene data show CDR1 as MGHRA and CDR2 as YSYEKL. The V end was cut by 0 bases, the J end by 3 bases, with 15 bases between. This CDR3 spans 16 amino acids. As DNA, the CDR3 is TGCGCCAGCAGCCAAGACGAAGACAGCCTGAGCTACGAGCAGTACTTC. Amino acids: CASSQDEDSLSYEQYF.

Only a few counts were recorded for this clonotype. This sequence joins TRBV7-8 and TRBJ2-1; 9 positions agree with TRBD1. The J segment lost 8 bases and the V segment lost 5 bases, leaving 7 bases of the junction unmatched. Germline assignment: CDR1 SGHVS and CDR2 FQNEAQ. There are 14 residues in the CDR3. DNA for the CDR3: TGTGCCAGCAGCCAGGGGACAGGGAAGGATGAGCAGTTCTTC. Its protein product is CASSQGTGKDEQFF.

In its sample, this clonotype was seen a few times. Written as DNA, the CDR3 is TGCAGCGTTGAACAAGGCGGGGAGCTGTTTTTT. Translation gives CSVEQGGELFF. The chain couples TRBV29-1 to TRBJ2-2, with D hard to call. Trimming stripped 2 bases from V and 7 bases from J, with 5 bases between. The germline CDR1 and CDR2 sequences are SQVTM and ANQGSEA. This CDR3 contains 11 residues.

V gene TRBV12-3 or TRBV12-4 combines with J gene TRBJ1-4; 7 bases match TRBD1. V was clipped by 6 bases and J by 3 bases; unmatched bases: 7. The length of the CDR3 is 15 residues. In nucleotides, the CDR3 is TGTGCCAGCAGAAATCAGGGGGAAGCTAATGAAAAACTGTTTTTT. Amino acid sequence: CASRNQGEANEKLFF.